A single sample gave rise to the 9 T cell receptor beta chains below, sequenced in a study of blood T cells in healthy people across ages. Using a J-beta primer mix together with a sample-barcoded 5' primer, a second PCR was run for roughly 6 to 12 cycles. TCRdb itself ran the 5' RACE reads through MiXCR, one entry per CDR3 protein. The sample holds hundreds of thousands of distinct CDR3 sequences, around 24% seen once. These sequences were also reported in another study, on T cells of mothers and their children.

Sequencing was carried out using blood. All receptors derive from a boy younger than 18 in good health.

The chain joins TRBV28 to TRBJ2-2; no clear D gene. CDR1 is MDHEN, CDR2 SYDVKM, per germline. V lost 3 bases and J lost 3, with 8 bases in between. The CDR3 is 14 amino acids. CDR3 amino acids: CASSFPTDTGELFF. The CDR3 DNA sequence: TGTGCCAGCAGTTTCCCCACGGACACCGGGGAGCTGTTTTTT.

In its sample, this clonotype was seen a few times. The chain joins TRBV20-1 to TRBJ1-4; TRBD1 aligns across 11 bases. V was clipped by 4 bases and J by 7 bases; unmatched bases: 2. Germline loops: CDR1 DFQATT, CDR2 SNEGSKA (reference sequence). This CDR3 comprises 13 residues. The CDR3 sequence is CSAKDRGPEKLFF. Written as DNA, the CDR3 is TGCAGTGCTAAGGACAGGGGGCCTGAAAAACTGTTTTTT.

This clonotype appeared once. One end of the junction does not line up with germline, which may come from a read error. This chain connects TRBV29-1 to TRBJ2-7, with TRBD1 matching over 7 bases. The V gene's germline CDR1 is SQVTM and CDR2 ANQGSEA. This CDR3 is 12 amino acids long. The CDR3 DNA reads TGCAGCGTTTTAGGGGGCGCGGGCGAGCAGTGCTTC. It encodes CSVLGGAGEQCF.

This clonotype has a handful of counts. The rearrangement joins TRBV28 to TRBJ2-2; no definite D call. V lost 4 bases, J lost 0 bases, and 12 bases lay in between. Germline V gene sequence: CDR1 MDHEN, CDR2 SYDVKM. The CDR3 length is 16 residues. The CDR3 loop is CASSSLFASNTGELFF. In nucleotides, the CDR3 is TGTGCCAGCAGTTCCCTCTTTGCGTCGAACACCGGGGAGCTGTTTTTT.

The V gene is TRBV21-1, the J gene TRBJ1-2; TRBD1, the table's D call, was not compared with the DNA. TRBV21-1 is assigned pseudogene status. This CDR3 comprises 13 residues. The CDR3, as DNA: TGTGCCAGCGGCGCCAGGGGATACTATGGCTACACCTTC. The encoded protein is CASGARGYYGYTF.

V gene TRBV11-2 combines with J gene TRBJ2-5, with 8 bases matching TRBD2. The J call could be wrong; TRBJ2-1 is a better fit for the DNA end. CDR1 and CDR2 from the germline V gene are SGHAT and FQNNGV. The CDR3 covers 16 residues. The CDR3 region is CASSWGAGEADGEQFF. CDR3 bases: TGTGCCAGCAGCTGGGGAGCGGGAGAGGCGGACGGTGAGCAGTTCTTC.

The chain employs TRBV27 and TRBJ2-3; D may be TRBD2 (6 bases). This CDR3 has 14 residues. Germline V gene lookup returns CDR1 MNHEY and CDR2 SMNVEV (reference sequence). Trimming removed 4 bases at V and 6 bases at J, with 14 bases between. The CDR3, as DNA: TGTGCCAGCAGTTCCCCCTCGGGGAGGGATACGCAGTATTTT. It translates to CASSSPSGRDTQYF.

The chain combines TRBV3-1 with TRBJ2-5; perhaps TRBD2 as D (6 bases). The better agreement between TRBJ2-1 and the DNA end casts doubt on the J call. CDR3 length: 13 residues. CDR1 and CDR2 from the germline V gene are LGHDT and YNNKEL (reference sequence). As DNA, the CDR3 is TGTGCCAGCAGCCAAGTGGGGCGGGGTGAGCAGTTCTTC. Encoded protein: CASSQVGRGEQFF.

The chain is built from TRBV6-1 and TRBJ2-5; the match to TRBD1 covers 7 bases. The DNA end is a closer match to TRBJ2-1, so the J assignment may be wrong. The CDR3 contains 17 residues. Per the germline V gene, CDR1 is MNHNS and CDR2 is SASEGT. Here the CDR3 reads CASSERQGLTSYNEQFF. DNA for the CDR3: TGTGCCAGCAGTGAGAGACAGGGCCTTACTTCCTACAATGAGCAGTTCTTC.